One sample yielded the 27 T cell receptor beta chains listed below, sequenced in a study of T cells in Graves' hyperthyroidism and ophthalmopathy (dated by TCRdb to between 2018 and 2021). The library was made by multiplex PCR. TCRdb names Illumina HiSeq 2000 as the instrument used. The TCR beta CDR3 regions were amplified from RNA transcripts. For the first round of RT-PCR on the TCR CDR3, the HTBI primer set was used together with the Qiagen OneStep RT-PCR kit. The raw public data were reprocessed by TCRdb itself: fastp quality trimming at Q25, MiXCR clonotype calling, in-frame beta chains only. When rows share a CDR3 protein, they turn into one entry using the most common DNA and genes. This sample is represented by fewer than 500,000 distinct CDR3 sequences; roughly 14% of them were singletons. Around 14% of the sample goes to the ten largest clones. Sequenced sample: blood. The receptors were sampled from a man aged 18-30 years with Graves' ophthalmopathy.

This clonotype was observed many times. The chain joins TRBV12-3 or TRBV12-4 to TRBJ2-3; D is perhaps TRBD1 or TRBD2 (5 bases each). V lost 2 bases to trimming and J lost 3 bases, with 24 bases between them. This CDR3 region has 19 residues. The CDR3 here is CASSLFPGRGKLRTDTQYF. CDR3 coding DNA: TGTGCCAGCAGTTTATTCCCGGGACGAGGAAAGTTGAGGACAGATACGCAGTATTTT.

The chain combines TRBV19 with TRBJ1-6; 11 bases fit TRBD1. This CDR3 has 15 amino acids. The J segment lost 9 bases and the V segment lost 0 bases, leaving 1 base of the junction unmatched. Per germline, CDR1 LNHDA and CDR2 SQIVND (reference sequence). The CDR3 loop is CASSIEDRGRSPLHF. DNA of the CDR3: TGTGCCAGTAGTATAGAGGACAGGGGGCGTTCACCCCTCCACTTT.

The V call is TRBV18, the J call TRBJ1-5; D is perhaps TRBD1 (6 bases). This CDR3 spans 16 amino acids. With 2 bases removed from V and 0 bases from J, the gap between germline ends came to 11 bases. From germline, CDR1 is KGHSH and CDR2 LQKENI. The CDR3 sequence is CASSPGGLPSNQPQHF. The CDR3, as DNA: TGTGCCAGCTCACCAGGGGGGCTCCCTAGCAATCAGCCCCAGCATTTT.

In this sample, this clonotype turned up many times. V gene TRBV5-6 combines with J gene TRBJ1-2; TRBD1 matches at 8 bases. V trimming: 2 bases; J trimming: 4 bases; junction bases outside the gene matches: 7. Germline V gene lookup returns CDR1 SGHDT and CDR2 YYEEEE. This CDR3 is 15 amino acids long. The CDR3 nucleotides read TGTGCCAGCAGCTTTAAGGACAGGGTGCTCTATGGCTACACCTTC. This gives the protein CASSFKDRVLYGYTF.

The chain combines TRBV2 with TRBJ2-5; 12 bases line up with TRBD2. The CDR3 extends over 15 amino acids. Germline-derived CDR1 and CDR2 are SNHLY and FYNNEI. Germline trimming cut 8 bases from V and 4 bases from J; bases unmatched to any gene: 8. In DNA form, the CDR3 reads TGTGCCAGCGGCGGGGCTAGCGGGGGGGCAGAGACCCAGTACTTC. Translation: CASGGASGGAETQYF.

In its sample, this clonotype was seen a few times. The chain links TRBV6-1 to TRBJ2-6; tentatively, D is TRBD1 (6 bases). There are 15 residues in the CDR3. V shed 6 bases and J shed 8 bases, with 17 bases lying between them. The V gene's germline CDR1 is MNHNS and CDR2 SASEGT. The CDR3 protein is CASSRPNRETNVLTF. The CDR3, as DNA: TGTGCCAGCAGCCGCCCCAACAGGGAAACCAACGTCCTGACTTTC.

The chain recombines TRBV5-5 with TRBJ2-6; 11 bases are shared with TRBD1. Germline V gene sequence: CDR1 SGHKS, CDR2 YYEKEE (reference sequence). The CDR3 extends over 18 amino acids. V shed 0 bases and J 2 bases; nucleotides not matched to a gene: 4. CDR3 amino acids: CASSLDGTGGAGANVLTF. The CDR3 bases are TGTGCCAGCAGCTTGGACGGGACAGGGGGAGCTGGGGCCAACGTCCTGACTTTC. Drawing the rest from reference TRBV5-5 and TRBJ2-6, the complete variable domain is DAGVTQSPTHLIKTRGQQVTLRCSPISGHKSVSWYQQVLGQGPQFIFQYYEKEERGRGNFPDRFSARQFPNYSSELNVNALLLGDSALYLCASSLDGTGGAGANVLTFGAGSRLTVL.

The chain has TRBV2 and TRBJ2-7, with TRBD1 matching 10 bases. V trimming: 7 bases; J trimming: 0 bases; junction bases outside the gene matches: 6. This CDR3 has 15 amino acids. Germline V lookup: CDR1 SNHLY, CDR2 FYNNEI. CDR3 nucleotides: TGTGCCAGCAAAGGGACAGGGGCCCTCTCCTACGAGCAGTACTTC. As protein: CASKGTGALSYEQYF.

This clonotype was seen many times. This chain links TRBV7-3 with TRBJ1-1, with 8 bases matching TRBD1. Germline lookup yields CDR1 SGHTA and CDR2 FQGTGA. This CDR3 spans 18 amino acids. The J segment lost 1 base and the V segment lost 2 bases, leaving 12 bases of the junction unmatched. This CDR3 is CASSLGPGTGGGNTEAFF. DNA of the CDR3: TGTGCCAGCAGCTTAGGCCCTGGGACAGGTGGTGGGAACACTGAAGCTTTCTTT.

This clonotype was seen only a few times. The CDR3 is CASETSGTINTGELFF. For the CDR3, the DNA is TGTGCCAGTGAAACTTCCGGGACTATTAACACCGGGGAGCTGTTTTTT. V is TRBV19 and J is TRBJ2-2, with 7 bases that match TRBD2. With 8 bases clipped from V and 2 bases from J, the junction kept 11 bases outside the gene matches. The CDR3 covers 16 residues. Germline V gives CDR1 LNHDA, CDR2 SQIVND (reference sequence). The full variable domain, its missing parts supplied by reference TRBV19 and TRBJ2-2, is DGGITQSPKYLFRKEGQNVTLSCEQNLNHDAMYWYRQDPGQGLRLIYYSQIVNDFQKGDIAEGYSVSREKKESFPLTVTSAQKNPTAFYLCASETSGTINTGELFFGEGSRLTVL.

This clonotype was counted many times. The gene calls are TRBV6-1 and TRBJ2-5; D possibly corresponds to TRBD2 (6 bases). Between the trimmed V and J ends, which lost 5 bases and 5 bases, there was a span of 21 bases. Per the germline V gene, CDR1 is MNHNS and CDR2 is SASEGT. This CDR3 contains 16 residues. The CDR3 coding sequence is TGTGCCAGCAGTTGGAGGGGTTTCAGGGTCGGGGAGACCCAGTACTTC. This codes for CASSWRGFRVGETQYF.

This clonotype was observed at least ten times. The chain has TRBV27 and TRBJ2-7; tentative D call: TRBD1 (6 bases). The V gene's germline CDR1 is MNHEY and CDR2 SMNVEV (reference sequence). Trimming took off 6 bases at V and 2 bases at J, with 11 bases between the two ends. This CDR3 is built from 13 residues. CDR3 sequence: CASRPTGPYEQYF. The CDR3 DNA reads as TGTGCCAGCAGGCCTACAGGGCCCTACGAGCAGTACTTC.

This clonotype has ten or more counts. V usage is TRBV6-1 and J usage is TRBJ1-2; D is possibly TRBD1 (6 bases). V dropped 5 bases and J dropped 2 bases, with 18 bases sitting between them. CDR1 and CDR2 from the germline V gene are MNHNS and SASEGT. The CDR3 runs to 16 residues. CDR3 DNA: TGTGCCAGCAGTCTCACCACGGGGCAGGGGAACTATGGCTACACCTTC. It specifies CASSLTTGQGNYGYTF.

The chain has TRBV7-2 and TRBJ1-3, with D possibly matching TRBD1 (5 bases). Trimming left V 8 bases short and J 4 bases short, with 12 bases between. The CDR3 contains 13 residues. Germline CDR1 is SGHTA and CDR2 is FQGNSA. CDR3 residues: CASALTGGNTIYF. The CDR3 DNA is TGTGCCAGCGCATTAACAGGAGGAAACACCATATATTTT.

This clonotype was recorded many times. The chain carries TRBV6-2 or TRBV6-3 and TRBJ2-3, with TRBD2 matching 8 bases. Germline V lookup: CDR1 MNHEY, CDR2 SVGEGT. V lost 6 bases and J lost 2; bases outside the gene matches: 7. The CDR3 sequence is 15 residues long. CDR3 nucleotide sequence: TGTGCCAGCAGCCCTTCGGGAGGGCCCACAGATACGCAGTATTTT. Translating it yields CASSPSGGPTDTQYF.

There are many counts of this clonotype. The genes are TRBV5-1 and TRBJ2-2; D gene unclear. Trimming took off 6 bases at V and 5 bases at J, with 5 bases between the two ends. Germline CDR1 and CDR2: SGHRS and YFSETQ. The CDR3 runs to 11 residues. The CDR3 sequence: CASTVTGELFF. The CDR3 nucleotides read TGCGCCAGCACCGTTACCGGGGAGCTGTTTTTT.

The DNA of the CDR3 is TGTGCCAGCAGCCCCTTTGCGGGGGCGGGAGGACAACTTAACGAGCAGTACTTC. It encodes CASSPFAGAGGQLNEQYF. The chain links TRBV3-1 to TRBJ2-7; 8 nucleotides line up with TRBD2. Looked up from germline, CDR1 is LGHDT and CDR2 is YNNKEL (reference sequence). CDR3 length: 18 residues. V shed 4 bases, J shed 5 bases, and the junction held 19 bases outside the gene matches.

The sample holds a few counts of this clonotype. The J gene is TRBJ2-6, the V gene TRBV5-1; TRBD1 agrees at 8 bases. The ends lost 6 bases at V and 4 bases at J; junction bases unmatched: 21. The V gene's germline CDR1 is SGHRS and CDR2 YFSETQ. The CDR3 spans 20 residues. In nucleotides, the CDR3 is TGCGCCAGCACCTTAGGACAGGGCGTCGTCGGGCACCTCGGGGCCAACGTCCTGACTTTC. Amino acid sequence: CASTLGQGVVGHLGANVLTF. Full variable domain (outside the CDR3, taken from reference TRBV5-1 and TRBJ2-6): KAGVTQTPRYLIKTRGQQVTLSCSPISGHRSVSWYQQTPGQGLQFLFEYFSETQRNKGNFPGRFSGRQFSNSRSEMNVSTLELGDSALYLCASTLGQGVVGHLGANVLTFGAGSRLTVL.

V is TRBV12-3 or TRBV12-4 and J is TRBJ2-7; unclear D gene. The CDR3 sequence is 12 residues long. The V and J ends lost 6 bases and 5 bases respectively, with 11 bases between them. The CDR3 DNA sequence: TGTGCCAGCAGCTCCTACAGAAACGAGCAGTACTTC. This sequence encodes CASSSYRNEQYF.

The sample holds many counts of this clonotype. The chain uses TRBV20-1 and TRBJ2-7, with a weak D call TRBD1 (6 bases). This CDR3 region has 14 residues. Trimming shortened V by 1 base and J by 5 bases, and 15 bases separated the two germline ends. Germline CDR1 is DFQATT and CDR2 is SNEGSKA (reference sequence). The CDR3 DNA reads as TGCAGTGCTAGAGTGCGGAACAGGGCCCACGAGCAGTACTTC. Translating it yields CSARVRNRAHEQYF.

The rearrangement joins TRBV13 to TRBJ2-2; 14 positions match TRBD2. J gave up 4 bases and V 5 bases, and 9 bases lay outside the gene matches. Germline CDR1 PRHDT, CDR2 FYEKMQ (reference sequence). The CDR3 consists of 18 residues. The CDR3 nucleotides are TGTGCCAGCAGCGTCGGGACTAGCGGGAGAATAGTCACCGGGGAGCTGTTTTTT. It is translated as CASSVGTSGRIVTGELFF.

This sequence joins TRBV24-1 and TRBJ2-5; the D call may be TRBD1 or TRBD2 (5 bases each). The DNA end is more similar to TRBJ2-1, so the J call may be wrong. CDR1 is KGHDR, CDR2 SFDVKD, per germline. The CDR3 is 15 residues long. CDR3 coding DNA: TGTGCCACCAGTGATTTGGCAGGGACCCAAGAGACCCAGTTCTTC. Protein: CATSDLAGTQETQFF.

This clonotype was observed at least ten times. V and J are TRBV3-1 and TRBJ2-3; the match to TRBD2 covers 8 bases. This CDR3 comprises 16 residues. Germline CDR1 reads LGHDT; CDR2 reads YNNKEL (reference sequence). Trimming removed 4 bases from V and 4 bases from J; junction bases left unmatched: 10. CDR3 region: CASSRGGLSFADTQYF. CDR3 nucleotide sequence: TGTGCCAGCAGCCGCGGGGGGCTTAGCTTTGCAGATACGCAGTATTTT.

With regard to this clonotype: The junction shows a germline mismatch at one end, possibly a read error. The chain has TRBV5-1 and TRBJ2-7; TRBD1 matches 7 bases. Germline assignment: CDR1 SGHRS and CDR2 YFSETQ. CDR3 length: 14 residues. The CDR3 protein is CASSQPGQLYEQYF. The CDR3 DNA is TGTGCCAGCAGCCAACCGGGACAGCTTTATGAGCAGTACTTC.

This clonotype was found many times. CDR3 in amino acids: CASSLVWDGSYEQYF. The CDR3 DNA reads as TGTGCCAGCAGCTTAGTCTGGGACGGGTCCTACGAGCAGTACTTC. V and J are TRBV7-2 and TRBJ2-7; D could derive from TRBD1 or TRBD2 (5 bases each). Germline V gene lookup returns CDR1 SGHTA and CDR2 FQGNSA. CDR3 length: 15 residues. V shed 1 base and J shed 1 base, with 11 bases lying between them.

The V call is TRBV18, the J call TRBJ2-7; 11 nucleotides align to TRBD1. This CDR3 contains 15 residues. Germline assignment: CDR1 KGHSH and CDR2 LQKENI. J was trimmed by 4 bases and V by 4 bases; bases with no gene match: 6. CDR3 in amino acids: CASSLPGQGVYEQYF. The CDR3 DNA follows: TGTGCCAGCTCACTTCCGGGACAGGGGGTTTACGAGCAGTACTTC.

The chain uses TRBV2 and TRBJ1-5; D gene unclear. This CDR3 is built from 14 residues. The germline gives CDR1 SNHLY, CDR2 FYNNEI. Trimming stripped 4 bases from V and 0 bases from J, with 7 bases between. CDR3 DNA sequence: TGTGCCAGCAGTGTACTGGGTAGCAATCAGCCCCAGCATTTT. Protein: CASSVLGSNQPQHF.